These 8 T cell receptor beta chains were all obtained from the same sample, sequenced in a study of T cells in Graves' hyperthyroidism and ophthalmopathy. Amplification of TCR beta CDR3 regions used RNA as the template. HTBI primers were used for first-round RT-PCR of the TCR CDR3. Each CDR3 protein is one row after TCRdb ran MiXCR on the multiplex PCR reads. The repertoire has 400,000 to 500,000 distinct CDR3 sequences, approximately 15% of them found once; the top ten carry around a sixth. Input material: blood. The receptor source for this set is a woman under 30 with Graves' hyperthyroidism.

The chain recombines TRBV7-9 with TRBJ2-1; the match to TRBD2 covers 10 bases. This CDR3 has 15 residues. With V trimmed by 4 bases and J by 9 bases, 9 bases remained unmatched. CDR1 is SEHNR and CDR2 is FQNEAQ in the germline V gene (reference sequence). The chain's CDR3 is CASSYLAGVAGEQFF. The CDR3 DNA reads TGTGCCAGCAGCTACCTAGCGGGAGTGGCGGGTGAGCAGTTCTTC.

J is TRBJ1-6 and V is TRBV14; D unresolved. Germline CDR1 is SGHDN and CDR2 is FVKESK. This CDR3 contains 15 residues. V lost 4 bases, J lost 10 bases, and 17 bases lay in between. Written as DNA, the CDR3 is TGTGCCAGCAGCCGCACCGGTGTGGAGAGGTCACCCCTCCACTTT. This gives the protein CASSRTGVERSPLHF. Full variable domain (missing parts from reference TRBV14 and TRBJ1-6): EAGVTQFPSHSVIEKGQTVTLRCDPISGHDNLYWYRRVMGKEIKFLLHFVKESKQDESGMPNNRFLAERTGGTYSTLKVQPAELEDSGVYFCASSRTGVERSPLHFGNGTRLTVT.

This clonotype was seen repeatedly, ten times or more. The chain links TRBV11-3 to TRBJ1-2; the D gene is possibly TRBD1 (6 bases). Between the trimmed V and J ends, which lost 5 bases and 6 bases, there was a span of 10 bases. CDR1 and CDR2 (germline): SGHNT, YENEEA. The CDR3 sequence is 12 residues long. The CDR3 DNA reads as TGTGCCAGCAGCAAACAGGGTAATGGCTACACCTTC. It translates to CASSKQGNGYTF.

The table lists this clonotype with many counts. This rearrangement joins TRBV12-3 or TRBV12-4 to TRBJ2-1, with no clear D. Trimming shortened V by 7 bases and J by 0 bases, and 19 bases separated the two germline ends. This CDR3 has 17 residues. The CDR3 region is CASIGWEQPSSYNEQFF. Written as DNA, the CDR3 is TGTGCCAGCATCGGGTGGGAACAGCCGAGCTCCTACAATGAGCAGTTCTTC.

This clonotype was picked up a small number of times. This chain connects TRBV19 to TRBJ1-5, with D perhaps TRBD1 (6 bases). The germline gives CDR1 LNHDA, CDR2 SQIVND (reference sequence). Trimming left V 2 bases short and J 4 bases short, with 15 bases between. The CDR3 runs to 16 residues. As DNA, the CDR3 is TGTGCCAGTAGTATACCCGAGGACAGCAAAAATCAGCCCCAGCATTTT. Protein sequence: CASSIPEDSKNQPQHF.

This clonotype occurred many times. This chain connects TRBV7-9 to TRBJ1-1; D is ambiguous. There are 12 residues in the CDR3. Germline V CDR1 and CDR2: SEHNR, FQNEAQ (reference sequence). V was pared by 7 bases and J by 6 bases, with 12 bases between. The CDR3 sequence: CASTKSSAEAFF. As DNA, the CDR3 is TGTGCCAGCACCAAAAGCTCCGCTGAAGCTTTCTTT.

This clonotype was observed at least ten times. The chain is built from TRBV14 and TRBJ2-7; a weak D match, TRBD1 (5 bases). The CDR3 has 11 residues. V shed 4 bases and J shed 7 bases, with 8 bases lying between them. Germline-derived CDR1 and CDR2 are SGHDN and FVKESK. CDR3 residues: CASSLYREQYF. The CDR3 coding sequence is TGTGCCAGCAGCCTATACAGGGAGCAGTACTTC.

This clonotype was observed at least ten times. The CDR3, as DNA: TGTGCCAGCAGTTTAGGGACTAACTACAATGAGCAGTTCTTC. As protein: CASSLGTNYNEQFF. The V gene is TRBV12-3 or TRBV12-4, the J gene TRBJ2-1, with D possibly being TRBD2 (6 bases). This CDR3 contains 14 residues. V lost 1 base to trimming and J lost 3 bases, with 7 bases between them.